Following are 14 T cell receptor beta chains from one sample sequenced in a study of cytomegalovirus exposure and HLA in healthy donors. PCR primers comprised 60 Vbeta and 13 Jbeta primers. The protocol was immunoSEQ multiplex PCR, while the TCRdb copy is restricted to in-frame clones and leaves out a portion. This table holds approximately 110,000 clones, 70% found once. Input material: PBMCs. The receptors stem from a man aged 25 to 40 in good health and CMV-seropositive.

The chain joins TRBV7-6 to TRBJ2-7, with 7 bases lining up with TRBD1. The CDR3 is 13 residues long. Germline V gene data show CDR1 as SGHVS and CDR2 as FNYEAQ. The trim removed 0 bases at V and 12 bases at J, leaving 8 bases unmatched. CDR3 coding DNA: TGTGCCAGCAGCTTAGCGTCCCCGGGACAGAGGTACTTC. It yields the protein CASSLASPGQRYF.

Here the CDR3 DNA reads TGTGCCAGCAGCGCCGTGAGGGTTTGGTCACCCCTCCACTTT. Its translation is CASSAVRVWSPLHF. This chain connects TRBV5-6 to TRBJ1-6; no firm D call. Trimming removed 4 bases at V and 10 bases at J, with 15 bases between. CDR1 is SGHDT, CDR2 YYEEEE, per germline. The CDR3 totals 14 residues.

The rearrangement uses TRBV7-2 and TRBJ1-1, with D possibly matching TRBD1 (5 bases). Per germline, CDR1 SGHTA and CDR2 FQGNSA. The V end was cut by 4 bases, the J end by 4 bases, with 7 bases between. This CDR3 has 12 residues. In DNA, the CDR3 is TGTGCCAGCAGCTCAACAGGCACTGAAGCTTTCTTT. This codes for CASSSTGTEAFF. The full variable domain, its missing parts supplied by reference TRBV7-2 and TRBJ1-1, is GAGVSQSPSNKVTEKGKDVELRCDPISGHTALYWYRQSLGQGLEFLIYFQGNSAPDKSGLPSDRFSAERTGGSVSTLTIQRTQQEDSAVYLCASSSTGTEAFFGQGTRLTVV.

The V and J genes are TRBV5-1 and TRBJ2-7; weak D call: TRBD1 (5 bases). The CDR3 is 13 amino acids. The germline gives CDR1 SGHRS, CDR2 YFSETQ. The V end was cut by 5 bases, the J end by 2 bases, with 11 bases between. In DNA, the CDR3 is TGCGCCAGCAGACAGACAGTAACCTACGAGCAGTACTTC. This translates into CASRQTVTYEQYF.

A few counts support this clone. The V and J genes are TRBV2 and TRBJ1-1, with D hard to call. The V gene lost 10 bases and the J gene lost 1 base, with 7 bases spanning the gap. The CDR3 length is 11 residues. CDR1 and CDR2 from the germline V gene are SNHLY and FYNNEI. In DNA, the CDR3 is TGTGCCAACGCAGGGAACACTGAAGCTTTCTTT. This encodes CANAGNTEAFF. Using reference TRBV2 and TRBJ1-1 for the parts outside the CDR3, the full variable domain is EPEVTQTPSHQVTQMGQEVILRCVPISNHLYFYWYRQILGQKVEFLVSFYNNEISEKSEIFDDQFSVERPDGSNFTLKIRSTKLEDSAMYFCANAGNTEAFFGQGTRLTVV.

This clone was seen just once. The chain recombines TRBV10-3 with TRBJ1-2; 9 bases are shared with TRBD1. Germline V CDR1 and CDR2: ENHRY, SYGVKD. V shed 8 bases and J 0 bases; nucleotides not matched to a gene: 10. This CDR3 has 16 amino acids. CDR3 in DNA: TGTGCCATCCTCCGGGACAGGGCCCTAGCTAACTATGGCTACACCTTC. Its translation is CAILRDRALANYGYTF.

The gene calls are TRBV7-6 and TRBJ2-3; TRBD2 matches at 14 bases. The CDR3 sequence is 19 residues long. Germline loops: CDR1 SGHVS, CDR2 FNYEAQ. V shed 1 base and J 5 bases; nucleotides not matched to a gene: 11. DNA of the CDR3: TGTGCCAGCAGCTTAGACCCGACGGGACTAGCGGGAGAAGTAGATACGCAGTATTTT. It codes for CASSLDPTGLAGEVDTQYF.

This chain links TRBV19 with TRBJ1-2; D uncertain. CDR3 length: 12 amino acids. V gave up 5 bases and J gave up 8 bases, with 12 bases separating them. The V gene's germline CDR1 is LNHDA and CDR2 SQIVND (reference sequence). CDR3 sequence reads: CASSAGGRGYTF. CDR3 sequence (DNA): TGTGCCAGTAGTGCAGGCGGGAGGGGCTACACCTTC.

This clone was counted only a few times. This chain connects TRBV5-6 to TRBJ2-7; TRBD2 is a possible D gene (6 bases). The CDR3 has 13 amino acids. The V end lost 0 bases, the J end lost 3 bases, and 7 bases lay between the germline ends. The germline V gene encodes CDR1 SGHDT and CDR2 YYEEEE. CDR3 sequence reads: CASSLGSGYEQYV. The CDR3 DNA reads TGTGCCAGCAGCTTGGGTAGCGGCTACGAGCAGTACGTC.

Comments on this clone: The junction departs from the called germline gene at one end, perhaps through a read error. This sequence joins TRBV7-7 and TRBJ2-5, with 13 bases matching TRBD2. The germline CDR1 and CDR2 sequences are SSHAT and FNYEAQ (reference sequence). The CDR3 runs 15 residues. In DNA form, the CDR3 reads TGTGCTAGCAGCTTACTAGCGGGAGGGCCAGAGACCCAGTACTTC. Amino acid sequence: CASSLLAGGPETQYF.

The genes are TRBV7-8 and TRBJ1-2, with TRBD1 identical over 12 bases. The V and J ends lost 1 base and 8 bases, in that order; junction bases with no gene match: 8. CDR1 SGHVS and CDR2 FQNEAQ come from the germline V gene. This CDR3 contains 16 residues. For the CDR3, the DNA is TGTGCCAGCAGCTTAGGTGGGGACAGGGGGCCAGGCGGCTACACCTTC. This codes for CASSLGGDRGPGGYTF.

The chain carries TRBV5-6 and TRBJ1-1, with D possibly TRBD1 on 5 matching bases. Germline V gene lookup returns CDR1 SGHDT and CDR2 YYEEEE. The length of the CDR3 is 16 residues. Trimming removed 0 bases from V and 3 bases from J, with 15 bases in between. This chain's CDR3 is CASSLAVRAYDTEAFF. As DNA, the CDR3 is TGTGCCAGCAGCTTGGCGGTCAGGGCATATGACACTGAAGCTTTCTTT.

This clone was seen a few times. V gene TRBV11-3 combines with J gene TRBJ2-3, with D possibly matching TRBD2 (5 bases). Deletions cut 0 bases from V and 10 bases from J, with 14 bases between. Per the germline V gene, CDR1 is SGHNT and CDR2 is YENEEA. The length of the CDR3 is 14 residues. CDR3 nucleotides: TGTGCCAGCAGCTTAGAGATGGCTAGCAAGGCGCAGTATTTT. It translates to CASSLEMASKAQYF. The full variable domain, rest sourced from reference TRBV11-3 and TRBJ2-3, is EAGVVQSPRYKIIEKKQPVAFWCNPISGHNTLYWYLQNLGQGPELLIRYENEEAVDDSQLPKDRFSAERLKGVDSTLKIQPAELGDSAVYLCASSLEMASKAQYFGPGTRLTVL.

The sample holds a few counts of this clone. This chain uses TRBV19 with TRBJ1-5, with 9 bases identical to TRBD1. J lost 6 bases, V lost 7 bases, and 7 bases had no gene match. Germline assignment: CDR1 LNHDA and CDR2 SQIVND (reference sequence). The CDR3 extends over 14 amino acids. CDR3 region: CASTKQGAGQPQHF. The CDR3 bases are TGTGCCAGTACCAAACAGGGGGCTGGTCAGCCCCAGCATTTT.